The rows below give T cell receptor beta chains drawn from one sample of a study of breast tumors, draining lymph nodes, adjacent tissues. TCRdb recomputed calls from the multiplex PCR reads with MiXCR, one row per CDR3 protein. The repertoire consists of 150,000 to 200,000 distinct CDR3 sequences, with about 30% occurring once and the leading ten covering roughly 4.5%. The sequencing sample was made of axillary lymph node tissue. These receptors originate from a female donor with breast cancer. Some clones in this sample may be carry-over from other donors' samples. Both conserved end residues are trimmed from each CDR3. Size tells how often a clone was seen (once, few, many) or the class of an expanded clone, and some rows leave it out.

>NA|TRBV25-1|TRBJ2-7
ASSASWDGYEQY
>many|TRBV20-1|TRBJ2-1
SARAPGLAGGLSYNEQF
>NA|TRBV29-1|TRBJ2-5
SVGGVRGSWETQY
>NA|TRBV20-1|TRBJ1-6
SAIGHTNSPLH
>many|TRBV20-1|TRBJ2-7
SAEDRGGTYEQY
>many|TRBV6-6|TRBJ2-3
ASTTGGFSSTDTQY
>many|TRBV5-1|TRBJ1-4
ASSLAETGFEKLF
>many|TRBV7-3|TRBJ2-2
ASSWSSGDTGELF
>few|TRBV27|TRBJ2-5
ASSSFVATGGIVGWTQY
>many|TRBV15|TRBJ2-7
ATSPGTTYEQY
>many|TRBV12-3/TRBV12-4|TRBJ1-5
ASSPSSKGIEAQPQH
>once|TRBV11-2|TRBJ2-5
ASSQDVSGVTQY
>many|TRBV5-1|TRBJ2-7
ASSSYTGSSYEQY
>NA|TRBV6-5|TRBJ2-5
ASSALGGTSGHQETQY
>many|TRBV9|TRBJ1-3
ASSVGYGGSGNTIY
>many|TRBV14|TRBJ2-5
ASSPQGARKTQY
>many|TRBV4-1|TRBJ2-2
ASSQAGAGGQVGELF
>NA|TRBV12-3/TRBV12-4|TRBJ1-1
ASVGNVNTEAF
>NA|TRBV10-3|TRBJ1-1
AIRIDRDQGEAF
>many|TRBV7-8|TRBJ1-5
ASRLEQGLQPQH
>NA|TRBV20-1|TRBJ2-1
SARGSGDTQF
>many|TRBV5-1|TRBJ2-1
ASSLVGDSSYNEQF
>NA|TRBV6-1|TRBJ1-5
ASTTPGLNQPQH
>NA|TRBV20-1|TRBJ1-5
SARPSTGPPGVYSNQPQH
>many|TRBV25-1|TRBJ2-7
ASSDSPRGEQY
>many|TRBV29-1|TRBJ2-5
SVEGGLATTYQETQY
>NA|TRBV6-6|TRBJ2-3
ASYSLAGGKTDTQY
>few|TRBV6-5|TRBJ2-2
ASSHRTPGQASNTGELF
>many|TRBV20-1|TRBJ2-7
SAASGLSYEQY
>NA|TRBV7-9|TRBJ2-1
ASSPNTGRNGQF
>NA|TRBV19|TRBJ2-7
AAGTGTYEQY
>many|TRBV7-9|TRBJ1-5
ASSLERSNQPQH
>NA|TRBV7-9|TRBJ1-5
ASSLPTSGSAYEH
>many|TRBV24-1|TRBJ2-1
ATSDSWTTNEQF
>many|TRBV10-3|TRBJ2-1
AISESHPGGRNNEQF
>many|TRBV12-3/TRBV12-4|TRBJ2-1
ASSHRDGGYNEQF
>many|TRBV7-8|TRBJ2-3
ASSLARTRSRTDTQY
>many|TRBV12-3/TRBV12-4|TRBJ1-5
ASRLNDRSNQPQH
>NA|TRBV11-3|TRBJ1-6
ASSSGTLATNNSPLH
>many|TRBV12-5|TRBJ1-3
ASGLDLAVSGNTIY
>many|TRBV7-2|TRBJ2-7
ASSARDGYYEQY
>many|TRBV10-3|TRBJ1-5
AISNRGENQPQH
>NA|TRBV11-2|TRBJ1-3
ASSWTGEGGYSGNTIY
>many|TRBV9|TRBJ2-7
ASSPSEQY
>many|TRBV5-1|TRBJ2-5
ASRGAVSTGETQY
>NA|TRBV11-3|TRBJ2-7
ASSADRGYEQY
>NA|TRBV9|TRBJ2-1
ASSVSGGGLLTRYNEQF
>many|TRBV29-1|TRBJ1-2
SVEGSVGQNYGYT
>NA|TRBV7-2|TRBJ1-1
ASSPSGGLAF
>many|TRBV7-7|TRBJ2-2
ASSTSGNTGELF
>many|TRBV9|TRBJ2-5
ASSPTGRQETQY
>NA|TRBV2|TRBJ2-3
ASLPRGTDTQY
>many|TRBV19|TRBJ1-4
ASSPADRGWEKLF
>NA|TRBV11-1|TRBJ2-2
ASSLSQAVGELF
>few|TRBV11-3|TRBJ2-1
ASSSPGGLAVNEQF
>NA|TRBV24-1|TRBJ2-1
ATSDPGTSEIF